One sample yielded the 22 T cell receptor beta chains listed below, sequenced in a study of spatial heterogeneity in lung cancer. Overall study findings and caveats: Tumoral mutation counts were tracked by counts of expanded intratumoral alpha and beta TCRs.

As for time point: sample taken at primary tumor resection. The antigens for these receptors are not known. TCRdb reprocessed the 5' RACE reads with MiXCR, giving one entry per CDR3 protein. The repertoire has 9,500 or so distinct CDR3 sequences, roughly an eighth of them found once; the top ten carry more than 9%. Sequences were derived from lung tumor tissue, sampled at surgery. All receptors come from a male donor with early-stage non-small cell lung cancer.

The chain combines TRBV7-9 with TRBJ2-1; TRBD2 matches at 9 bases. V shed 2 bases and J 0 bases; nucleotides not matched to a gene: 11. In germline, CDR1 is SEHNR, CDR2 FQNEAQ (reference sequence). The length of the CDR3 is 19 residues. The CDR3 spells CASSLSTSGLPSSYNEQFF. For the CDR3, the DNA is TGTGCCAGCAGCTTATCTACTAGCGGGCTTCCCAGCTCCTACAATGAGCAGTTCTTC.

This clonotype was counted a few times. The chain carries TRBV28 and TRBJ1-5, with unresolved D. The V gene's germline CDR1 is MDHEN and CDR2 SYDVKM. V lost 5 bases, J lost 2 bases, and 10 bases lay in between. This CDR3 has 14 residues. The CDR3 here is CASSPPWGNQPQHF. The CDR3 DNA is TGTGCCAGCAGTCCTCCCTGGGGCAATCAGCCCCAGCATTTT.

This clonotype was seen ten or more times. This chain links TRBV20-1 with TRBJ2-3; TRBD2 matches at 8 bases. CDR3 length equals 13 residues. Unmatched junction bases numbered 6, after V lost 6 bases and J lost 4 bases. Germline V gives CDR1 DFQATT, CDR2 SNEGSKA (reference sequence). The CDR3 bases are TGCAGTGCGGACCCGGGGGGGTCAGATACGCAGTATTTT. This sequence encodes CSADPGGSDTQYF.

J is TRBJ2-2 and V is TRBV7-8; D is possibly TRBD1 (6 bases). The CDR3 is 14 residues long. Germline V gene sequence: CDR1 SGHVS, CDR2 FQNEAQ. V lost 5 bases, J lost 3 bases, and 10 bases lay in between. The CDR3 sequence: CASSRQEYTGELFF. CDR3 sequence (DNA): TGTGCCAGCAGCCGACAGGAATACACCGGGGAGCTGTTTTTT.

The rearrangement links TRBV7-6 to TRBJ2-3; a possible D gene is TRBD1 (6 bases). V gave up 5 bases and J gave up 5 bases, with 20 bases separating them. The CDR3 is made up of 16 amino acids. Germline V gene lookup returns CDR1 SGHVS and CDR2 FNYEAQ. Here the CDR3 reads CASSPRAGVPLDTQYF. The CDR3, as DNA: TGTGCCAGCAGCCCACGGGCAGGGGTACCACTAGATACGCAGTATTTT.

This clonotype was recorded at least ten times. The rearrangement links TRBV27 to TRBJ2-7, with 9 bases identical to TRBD2. V lost 3 bases to trimming and J lost 3 bases; unmatched junction nucleotides: 3. Germline values: CDR1 MNHEY, CDR2 SMNVEV (reference sequence). The CDR3 contains 14 residues. CDR3 in amino acids: CASSFLAGHYEQYF. In DNA form, the CDR3 reads TGTGCCAGCAGTTTCCTAGCGGGGCACTACGAGCAGTACTTC.

The sample holds a few counts of this clonotype. For the CDR3, the DNA is TGTGCCAGCAGCCGGGGAGAGAACACTGAAGCTTTCTTT. Translating gives CASSRGENTEAFF. This sequence joins TRBV3-1 and TRBJ1-1; D is unclear. Germline values: CDR1 LGHDT, CDR2 YNNKEL (reference sequence). CDR3 size: 13 residues. The V and J ends lost 4 bases and 1 base respectively, with 7 bases between them.

The V and J genes are TRBV6-5 and TRBJ2-7; tentative D call: TRBD1 (6 bases). Germline CDR1 MNHEY, CDR2 SVGAGI. The CDR3 has 14 residues. V was cut by 5 bases and J by 3 bases, with 14 bases left in between. This CDR3 reads CASSVAGVDYEQYF. CDR3 DNA: TGTGCCAGCAGTGTGGCAGGGGTTGACTACGAGCAGTACTTC.

This clonotype appeared many times. The chain joins TRBV5-1 to TRBJ2-3; TRBD2 matches at 8 bases. The CDR3 has 15 residues. Losses at the gene ends were 2 bases for V and 4 bases for J; bases not matched to a gene: 6. CDR1 SGHRS and CDR2 YFSETQ come from the germline V gene. The CDR3 protein is CASSFSGSVADTQYF. In nucleotides, the CDR3 is TGCGCCAGCAGCTTCAGCGGGAGTGTCGCAGATACGCAGTATTTT.

There are many counts of this clonotype. The genes are TRBV20-1 and TRBJ2-2, with 8 bases lining up with TRBD1. Germline V lookup: CDR1 DFQATT, CDR2 SNEGSKA (reference sequence). V lost 4 bases to trimming and J lost 2 bases; unmatched junction nucleotides: 9. The CDR3 runs to 16 residues. CDR3 protein: CSATYSDRGNTGELFF. CDR3 sequence (DNA): TGCAGTGCTACTTACTCCGACAGGGGAAACACCGGGGAGCTGTTTTTT.

This clonotype was seen repeatedly, ten times or more. The chain couples TRBV3-1 to TRBJ2-2; 7 bases are a match to TRBD2. The CDR3 is 14 residues long. Trimming cost V 1 base and J 4 bases; bases outside gene matches: 0. CDR1 and CDR2 from the germline V gene are LGHDT and YNNKEL (reference sequence). The CDR3 region is CASSQGTSTGELFF. The CDR3 DNA is TGTGCCAGCAGCCAAGGGACTAGCACCGGGGAGCTGTTTTTT.

This clonotype was counted only a few times. The chain uses TRBV10-2 and TRBJ1-5; D gene uncertain. This CDR3 has 15 residues. CDR1 and CDR2 from the germline V gene are WSHSY and SAAADI. Trimming removed 6 bases from V and 2 bases from J, with 14 bases in between. CDR3 in DNA: TGCGCCAGCAGCGCCGGAGGAATTGGCAATCAGCCCCAGCATTTT. Its translation is CASSAGGIGNQPQHF.

This clonotype was recorded at least ten times. No conserved phenylalanine or tryptophan is present at the end of the CDR3, so a read error is the likely explanation. V usage is TRBV10-3 and J usage is TRBJ2-7; D is possibly TRBD2 (6 bases). Germline assignment: CDR1 ENHRY and CDR2 SYGVKD. This CDR3 spans 13 amino acids. Trimming pared 9 bases from V and 9 bases from J, leaving 21 bases between. This chain's CDR3 is CAIGDEAGIGQYL. The CDR3 DNA sequence: TGTGCCATTGGGGACGAGGCGGGGATTGGGCAGTACCTC.

The chain is built from TRBV6-2 or TRBV6-3 and TRBJ2-3, with D maybe TRBD2 (6 bases). CDR1 and CDR2 (germline): MNHEY, SVGEGT. The CDR3 totals 15 residues. V gave up 5 bases and J gave up 3 bases, with 15 bases separating them. The CDR3 region is CASSQSGSETDTQYF. The CDR3, as DNA: TGTGCCAGCAGTCAGAGCGGGTCCGAGACAGATACGCAGTATTTT.

Many counts were recorded for this clonotype. This rearrangement joins TRBV6-2 or TRBV6-3 to TRBJ2-4, with TRBD2 matching 8 bases. From germline, CDR1 is MNHEY and CDR2 SVGEGT. There are 16 residues in the CDR3. With 6 bases clipped from V and 6 bases from J, the junction kept 13 bases outside the gene matches. The CDR3 loop reads CASSTSGLLAGNIQYF. DNA of the CDR3: TGTGCCAGCAGCACTAGCGGACTACTAGCTGGAAACATTCAGTACTTC.

The chain carries TRBV12-3 or TRBV12-4 and TRBJ1-1; possibly TRBD1 for D (5 bases). The CDR3 is 14 amino acids. Here the CDR3 DNA reads TGTACCACCAGTTTCCAGGGTTCTAACACTGAAGCTTTCTTT. It is translated as CTTSFQGSNTEAFF.

The CDR3 spells CASTLTGYSYEQYF. Here the CDR3 DNA reads TGTGCCAGCACCCTAACAGGGTACTCCTACGAGCAGTACTTC. The V gene is TRBV6-5, the J gene TRBJ2-7, with a tentative D call TRBD1 (6 bases). CDR3 length: 14 amino acids. Deletions cut 7 bases from V and 0 bases from J, with 13 bases between. Germline V gene data show CDR1 as MNHEY and CDR2 as SVGAGI.

This clonotype was observed at least ten times. The V and J genes are TRBV3-1 and TRBJ2-7; TRBD2 matches at 10 bases. From germline, CDR1 is LGHDT and CDR2 YNNKEL (reference sequence). J lost 4 bases, V lost 1 base, and 1 base had no gene match. The CDR3 covers 14 residues. This CDR3 reads CASSQGAGGYEQYF. Written as DNA, the CDR3 is TGTGCCAGCAGCCAAGGAGCGGGAGGGTACGAGCAGTACTTC.

This clonotype is medium-sized in the sample. The V and J genes are TRBV29-1 and TRBJ2-1; TRBD2 matches 7 bases. The CDR3 spans 18 residues. V was pared by 6 bases and J by 3 bases, with 20 bases of the junction left unmatched. The germline CDR1 and CDR2 sequences are SQVTM and ANQGSEA. The CDR3, as DNA: TGCAGCGTGGACGGGGTAGAGGGAGGGAGGTTTTTCTACAATGAGCAGTTCTTC. Amino acids: CSVDGVEGGRFFYNEQFF.

This clonotype was observed many times. This chain links TRBV9 with TRBJ2-1; D unresolved. The ends were cut back, 0 bases at V and 0 bases at J, with 4 bases in the middle. The CDR3 has 14 amino acids. Germline CDR1 and CDR2: SGDLS and YYNGEE. The CDR3 DNA sequence: TGTGCCAGCAGCGTAGCTCCCTCCTACAATGAGCAGTTCTTC. Translated: CASSVAPSYNEQFF.

This clonotype was seen only a few times. The rearrangement links TRBV7-9 to TRBJ2-4; D is unclear. Germline V CDR1 and CDR2: SEHNR, FQNEAQ (reference sequence). The V and J ends lost 6 bases and 0 bases respectively, with 6 bases between them. The CDR3 consists of 13 residues. In DNA form, the CDR3 reads TGTGCCAGCAGGGGCCAAGCCAAAAACATTCAGTACTTC. Translated: CASRGQAKNIQYF.

This clonotype appeared many times. The J gene is TRBJ1-1, the V gene TRBV7-9; maybe TRBD1 (6 bases). The CDR3 extends over 13 amino acids. Germline V gene sequence: CDR1 SEHNR, CDR2 FQNEAQ (reference sequence). Trimming left V 4 bases short and J 5 bases short, with 11 bases between. In nucleotides, the CDR3 is TGTGCCAGCAGCTCCGGAGGGGGGACTGAAGCTTTCTTT. As protein: CASSSGGGTEAFF.